The present T cell receptor (beta chain) was sequenced within a study of blood T cell repertoires in COVID-19. Data came from immunoSEQ multiplex PCR; TCRdb stores just in-frame clones and leaves some out. The sample has roughly 250,000 clones; 90% to 95% are singletons. This clonotype was sampled from a young woman who had recovered from COVID-19. The sample consisted of PBMCs or T cells enriched from blood (not recorded which).

The CDR3 nucleotides read TGCGCCAGCAGCCCCGGGACAGGTAGTCTTAACTATGGCTACACCTTC. Translation gives CASSPGTGSLNYGYTF. The V call is TRBV5-1, the J call TRBJ1-2; 8 bases line up with TRBD1. Germline CDR1 is SGHRS and CDR2 is YFSETQ. V dropped 4 bases and J dropped 1; count of bases not matched to a gene: 9. The CDR3 consists of 16 residues.